These 21 T cell receptor beta chains share one sample of origin, sequenced in a study of blood T cell repertoires in COVID-19 (dated by TCRdb to 2018 to 2020). Libraries were constructed by the immunoSEQ multiplex PCR assay. The clones in this table, taken by TCRdb from immuneACCESS, are in-frame only. Not every clone is retained; where verified, under half of the shortfall comes from an unresolved V gene, and the cause of the rest is unknown. In this sample the table shows some 54,000 clones, around 83% of which occur a single time. The ten biggest clones cover 1.9% of the sample. Sequenced sample: peripheral blood. The receptors derive from an older woman with acute or convalescent COVID-19.

CDR3 DNA sequence: TGTGCCAGCAGCCCAGAGCACCTCGACAGGTTCACAGATACGCAGTATTTT. This codes for CASSPEHLDRFTDTQYF. V usage is TRBV11-2 and J usage is TRBJ2-3, with a tentative D call TRBD1 (6 bases). Trimming shortened V by 5 bases and J by 2 bases, and 20 bases separated the two germline ends. CDR1 is SGHAT and CDR2 is FQNNGV in the germline V gene. CDR3 size: 17 residues.

V is TRBV2 and J is TRBJ1-5, with D perhaps TRBD1 (6 bases). Trimming took 8 bases from V and 1 from J, leaving 12 bases between them. The CDR3 has 14 amino acids. Germline V CDR1 and CDR2: SNHLY, FYNNEI. The CDR3 DNA sequence: TGTGCCAGCTGTGCAGGGGAGAGCAATCAGCCCCAGCATTTT. Protein product: CASCAGESNQPQHF.

The chain employs TRBV10-3 and TRBJ1-2; D is perhaps TRBD1 (6 bases). Trimming left V 11 bases short and J 1 base short, with 26 bases between. The CDR3 extends over 17 amino acids. Germline values: CDR1 ENHRY, CDR2 SYGVKD. The CDR3 DNA follows: TGTGCCTCCGCCCCGGGGCCTAAAGGGGGATATAACTATGGCTACACCTTC. It translates to CASAPGPKGGYNYGYTF.

The rearrangement uses TRBV2 and TRBJ1-2; tentatively, D is TRBD1 (6 bases). Germline V lookup: CDR1 SNHLY, CDR2 FYNNEI. V dropped 5 bases and J dropped 3 bases, with 7 bases sitting between them. CDR3 length: 12 amino acids. This CDR3 reads CASSPGDYGYTF. As DNA, the CDR3 is TGTGCCAGCAGTCCAGGGGACTATGGCTACACCTTC. Supplemented by reference TRBV2 and TRBJ1-2, the full variable domain reads EPEVTQTPSHQVTQMGQEVILRCVPISNHLYFYWYRQILGQKVEFLVSFYNNEISEKSEIFDDQFSVERPDGSNFTLKIRSTKLEDSAMYFCASSPGDYGYTFGSGTRLTVV.

There are a few counts of this clone. V gene TRBV2 combines with J gene TRBJ2-7, with 11 nucleotides matching TRBD1. This CDR3 has 14 residues. V lost 7 bases to trimming and J lost 6 bases; unmatched junction nucleotides: 8. Germline V gene lookup returns CDR1 SNHLY and CDR2 FYNNEI. CDR3 coding DNA: TGTGCCAGCAAATTCGGGACAGGGGGAAGCGAGCAGTACTTC. Translation gives CASKFGTGGSEQYF.

V usage is TRBV30 and J usage is TRBJ2-7; D might be TRBD2 (5 bases). Germline V gene data show CDR1 as GTSNPN and CDR2 as SVGIG (reference sequence). V shed 2 bases and J shed 6 bases, with 17 bases lying between them. The CDR3 is 14 amino acids. The CDR3 protein is CAWSRSVGWGEQYF. Here the CDR3 DNA reads TGTGCCTGGAGTCGTAGCGTGGGCTGGGGCGAGCAGTACTTC. Filled out from reference TRBV30 and TRBJ2-7, the complete variable domain reads SQTIHQWPATLVQPVGSPLSLECTVEGTSNPNLYWYRQAAGRGLQLLFYSVGIGQISSEVPQNLSASRPQDRQFILSSKKLLLSDSGFYLCAWSRSVGWGEQYFGPGTRLTVT.

The CDR3 spells CASSLRLAGGHNEQFF. DNA of the CDR3: TGTGCCAGCAGCTTGAGACTAGCGGGAGGTCACAATGAGCAGTTCTTC. The chain combines TRBV5-6 with TRBJ2-1; TRBD2 aligns across 13 bases. This CDR3 region has 16 residues. Losses at the gene ends were 1 base for V and 5 bases for J; bases not matched to a gene: 3. Germline CDR1 reads SGHDT; CDR2 reads YYEEEE. The full variable domain, in which reference TRBV5-6 and TRBJ2-1 provide the parts outside the CDR3, is DAGVTQSPTHLIKTRGQQVTLRCSPKSGHDTVSWYQQALGQGPQFIFQYYEEEERQRGNFPDRFSGHQFPNYSSELNVNALLLGDSALYLCASSLRLAGGHNEQFFGPGTRLTVL.

The chain combines TRBV7-9 with TRBJ1-2; 7 nucleotides align to TRBD1. There are 12 residues in the CDR3. V was clipped by 4 bases and J by 7 bases; unmatched bases: 3. Germline V gene data show CDR1 as SEHNR and CDR2 as FQNEAQ (reference sequence). CDR3 coding DNA: TGTGCCAGCAGCTCGCAGGGGGGTGGCTACACCTTC. Amino acids: CASSSQGGGYTF.

For this clone: Additional DNA sequences in this sample encode the identical CDR3. The chain links TRBV18 to TRBJ2-3; 7 nucleotides match TRBD1. CDR1 is KGHSH, CDR2 LQKENI, per germline. The CDR3 runs 15 residues. Trimming took 2 bases from V and 0 from J; bases not matched to a gene: 2. DNA for the CDR3: TGTGCCAGCTCACCAGCGACAGGGAGCACAGATACGCAGTATTTT. Its protein product is CASSPATGSTDTQYF.

As concerns this clone: One junction end does not reproduce the germline sequence, and a read error may be involved. V is TRBV9 and J is TRBJ2-7; tentatively, D is TRBD2 (5 bases). In germline, CDR1 is SGDLS, CDR2 YYNGEE. The CDR3 has 15 amino acids. The DNA for the CDR3 is TGTGCCAGCAGCGGCCCTGTAGGGAGCTGGCTCGAGCAGCACTTC. It specifies CASSGPVGSWLEQHF. Looking up the rest from reference TRBV9 and TRBJ2-7 gives the full variable domain: DSGVTQTPKHLITATGQRVTLRCSPRSGDLSVYWYQQSLDQGLQFLIQYYNGEERAKGNILERFSAQQFPDLHSELNLSSLELGDSALYFCASSGPVGSWLEQHFGPGTRLTVT.

V is TRBV6-4 and J is TRBJ2-3; no firm D call. The length of the CDR3 is 16 residues. Germline CDR1 and CDR2: MRHNA and SNTAGT. V was cut by 5 bases and J by 0 bases, with 15 bases left in between. As DNA, the CDR3 is TGTGCCAGCAGTTCCCAGCCCGGCGGCAGCACAGATACGCAGTATTTT. This codes for CASSSQPGGSTDTQYF.

The chain combines TRBV28 with TRBJ2-7, with 8 nucleotides matching TRBD1. Trimming removed 5 bases from V and 1 base from J; junction bases left unmatched: 7. CDR3 length equals 15 residues. Germline V gives CDR1 MDHEN, CDR2 SYDVKM. The CDR3 protein is CASSVTGTGSYEQYF. The CDR3 region has the DNA TGTGCCAGCAGTGTTACCGGGACAGGATCCTACGAGCAGTACTTC.

This clone has a handful of counts. The V call is TRBV28, the J call TRBJ2-3; tentative D call: TRBD2 (5 bases). Trimming took off 5 bases at V and 1 base at J, with 13 bases between the two ends. CDR1 MDHEN and CDR2 SYDVKM come from the germline V gene. There are 15 residues in the CDR3. CDR3 nucleotides: TGTGCCAGCAGTATTGCGAGTAGCGGCACAGATACGCAGTATTTT. This translates into CASSIASSGTDTQYF.

CDR3 DNA sequence: TGTGCCAGCAGAATCTCCGGGACTAGCGGGAGTAAGGGGCAGTTCTTC. Translating it yields CASRISGTSGSKGQFF. The V and J genes are TRBV6-6 and TRBJ2-1, with 14 bases that match TRBD2. Germline CDR1 and CDR2: MNHNY and SVGAGI (reference sequence). The CDR3 spans 16 residues. V lost 6 bases, J lost 12 bases, and 13 bases stayed unmatched.

The chain joins TRBV5-6 to TRBJ1-1; a weak D match, TRBD1 (6 bases). CDR3 length: 15 residues. Germline CDR1 and CDR2: SGHDT and YYEEEE. Trimming removed 4 bases from V and 1 base from J, with 14 bases in between. The DNA of the CDR3 is TGTGCCAGCAGCCTGGGACAAACCTGGAACACTGAAGCTTTCTTT. Residues: CASSLGQTWNTEAFF.

This clone was seen a handful of times. This sample includes further DNA sequences coding for the same CDR3. Here the CDR3 reads CSASLLVTDTQYF. CDR3 in DNA: TGCAGTGCTAGTTTACTAGTTACAGATACGCAGTATTTT. This rearrangement joins TRBV20-1 to TRBJ2-3; TRBD2 is a possible D gene (5 bases). With 3 bases removed from V and 3 bases from J, the gap between germline ends came to 10 bases. The length of the CDR3 is 13 residues. Germline loops: CDR1 DFQATT, CDR2 SNEGSKA (reference sequence).

The V and J genes are TRBV30 and TRBJ2-1, with 8 bases fitting TRBD2. Germline CDR1 is GTSNPN and CDR2 is SVGIG (reference sequence). The CDR3 runs to 12 residues. With 2 bases clipped from V and 14 bases from J, the junction kept 8 bases outside the gene matches. The CDR3 sequence is CAWSQDRRGEFF. DNA for the CDR3: TGTGCCTGGAGTCAGGATAGGCGGGGGGAGTTCTTC. The full variable domain, rest sourced from reference TRBV30 and TRBJ2-1, is SQTIHQWPATLVQPVGSPLSLECTVEGTSNPNLYWYRQAAGRGLQLLFYSVGIGQISSEVPQNLSASRPQDRQFILSSKKLLLSDSGFYLCAWSQDRRGEFFGPGTRLTVL.

CDR3 protein: CAWSVQGSRGYTF. Written as DNA, the CDR3 is TGTGCCTGGAGTGTACAGGGGTCGAGGGGCTACACCTTC. This rearrangement joins TRBV30 to TRBJ1-2, with 7 bases identical to TRBD1. CDR1 is GTSNPN, CDR2 SVGIG, per germline (reference sequence). The CDR3 runs to 13 residues. The J segment lost 8 bases and the V segment lost 0 bases, leaving 6 bases of the junction unmatched.

The J gene is TRBJ2-1, the V gene TRBV28; 9 nucleotides agree with TRBD2. The ends lost 8 bases at V and 9 bases at J; junction bases unmatched: 11. The CDR3 totals 14 residues. Germline loops: CDR1 MDHEN, CDR2 SYDVKM. Written as DNA, the CDR3 is TGTGCCAGCCGTGAGGGCGGGAGGGCCATTGAGCAGTTCTTC. It yields the protein CASREGGRAIEQFF.

The V and J genes are TRBV2 and TRBJ1-2; D uncertain. Trimming took off 0 bases at V and 7 bases at J, with 12 bases between the two ends. The CDR3 has 14 amino acids. Germline V gene sequence: CDR1 SNHLY, CDR2 FYNNEI. As DNA, the CDR3 is TGTGCCAGCAGTGAAGCACGGGTGCGGAGTGGCTACACCTTC. Translation gives CASSEARVRSGYTF.

A remark on this clone: Other nucleotide sequences from this sample produce the same CDR3. The V call is TRBV28, the J call TRBJ1-1; 8 bases map to TRBD1. The CDR3 totals 12 residues. J was trimmed by 5 bases and V by 8 bases; bases with no gene match: 4. Germline CDR1 reads MDHEN; CDR2 reads SYDVKM. The CDR3 DNA reads as TGTGCCAGCCGGACAGGGTATACTGAAGCTTTCTTT. It is translated as CASRTGYTEAFF.